This T cell receptor beta chain was obtained from a study of blood T cell repertoires in COVID-19. Study as a whole: The analysed material was cDNA or gDNA that came from T cells, B-cell-depleted T cells, or PBMCs.

The CDR3 is made up of 14 amino acids. CDR1 is SGHVS, CDR2 FQNEAQ, per germline. The V and J ends lost 3 bases and 2 bases respectively, with 10 bases between them. In the source study's methods: Reference gene primer amplification gave nucleated cell count estimates. Some clones are missing from TCRdb's copy, which holds only in-frame ones; the method was immunoSEQ multiplex PCR. From that table come the V and J calls and clone size; the DNA was used to work out D and trimming. The sample yields 240,000 or so clones, 70% to 85% seen once. This sequence joins TRBV7-8 and TRBJ1-2, with D perhaps TRBD1 (6 bases). The sequence was collected from an elderly woman with acute or convalescent COVID-19. What was sequenced was peripheral blood. CDR3 in amino acids: CASSLAGQNYGYTF. In nucleotides, the CDR3 is TGTGCCAGCAGCTTGGCTGGACAGAACTATGGCTACACCTTC.